This is a list of T cell receptor beta chains from one sample in a study of radiation and T cells in renal cell carcinoma. Sequenced by immunoSEQ multiplex PCR; TCRdb stores in-frame clones only, minus some. This sample has roughly 130,000 clones, with around 89% found just once. Sequences were derived from blood, sampled from a patient whose treatment included radiotherapy and nephrectomy. All receptors derive from a woman between 65 and 79 years old with renal cell carcinoma. Both conserved end residues are trimmed from each CDR3. The D gene is left open where the match is weak.

TRBV27,TRBD1,TRBJ1-2,ASSSGTGIANYGYT
TRBV7-6,-,TRBJ2-1,ASSSRSIRAKQGEQF
TRBV5-1,TRBD1,TRBJ2-5,ASSLTSPGQLFPETQY
TRBV5-6,TRBD1,TRBJ2-7,ASSFQGVWY
TRBV7-2,-,TRBJ1-5,ASRITGQPQH
TRBV11-3,-,TRBJ1-3,ASSGGTGDTIY
TRBV7-9,TRBD1,TRBJ1-1,ASSFLQGVNEAF
TRBV5-1,-,TRBJ2-4,ASSLDVGGGPNIQY
TRBV5-1,-,TRBJ2-5,ASSLVRQPFETQY
TRBV6-6,TRBD1,TRBJ1-2,ASSLQGLGYGYT
TRBV5-1,-,TRBJ1-2,ASSLAGVRAIDGYT
TRBV5-6,TRBD1,TRBJ2-2,ASSTTGGVWTGELF
TRBV29-1,TRBD2,TRBJ2-5,SGETSGGQTQY
TRBV6-1,-,TRBJ2-7,ASSETGFGPYEQY
TRBV4-2,-,TRBJ2-3,ASSSPERGTDTQY
TRBV2,-,TRBJ1-2,ASSEEWDGYT
TRBV27,-,TRBJ1-3,ASSLRGDSFLNTIY
TRBV6-5,-,TRBJ1-1,ASGWAPNTEAF
TRBV7-8,-,TRBJ2-2,ASSFLNTGELF
TRBV28,TRBD1,TRBJ1-3,ASSVGTVGNTIY
TRBV28,-,TRBJ1-2,ASSFVTNYGYT
TRBV5-6,-,TRBJ1-1,ASSLVVRMNTEAF
TRBV7-2,-,TRBJ2-1,ASSPTYYNEQF
TRBV5-1,-,TRBJ2-6,ASSLGRLSGANVLT
TRBV11-2,TRBD1,TRBJ2-1,ASSARDRGNNEQF
TRBV5-1,-,TRBJ1-2,ASSLATAVGGGGYT
TRBV20-1,TRBD1,TRBJ1-1,SARQGPEAF